The 13 T cell receptor delta chains below come from one sample, sequenced in a study of Vδ1+ human thymocytes. Study-wide findings and caveats: Thymic TRG and TRD repertoires appeared highly polyclonal.

Extracted RNA was reverse transcribed into cDNA. The CDR3 regions were amplified by multiplex PCR from V-gene primers to a constant-region primer. TCRdb re-called the multiplex PCR reads with CATT. The sample consists of around 24,000 delta-chain clones, approximately 30% of them appearing once. These receptors lack a known antigen. The specimen was Vdelta1+ gamma-delta thymocytes from the thymus. Noted subset: FACS-sorted CD3+ TCRalphabeta- TCRVdelta1+ TCRVdelta2- thymocytes. The origin of the receptors is a boy under two years old who had congenital heart surgery.

Comment on this clone: Additional DNA sequences in this sample encode the identical CDR3. The rearrangement joins TRDV1 to TRDJ2, with unresolved D. The germline V gene encodes CDR1 TSWWSYY and CDR2 QGS. CDR3 length: 15 residues. Deletions cut 0 bases from V and 1 base from J, with 6 bases between. The CDR3 coding sequence is TGTGCTCTTGGGGAACTCCTCTTTTTGACAGCACAACTCTTCTTT. Amino acids: CALGELLFLTAQLFF.

A remark on this clone: Within the sample, other DNA sequences also encode this same CDR3. The chain has TRDV1 and TRDJ1, with D unresolved. Germline values: CDR1 TSWWSYY, CDR2 QGS. The CDR3 contains 17 residues. V was clipped by 2 bases and J by 0 bases, with 16 bases between them. The DNA for the CDR3 is TGTGCTCTTGGGGAAATCCGAGGTAGACCGTACACCGATAAACTCATCTTT. Its protein product is CALGEIRGRPYTDKLIF.

The chain has TRDV1 and TRDJ1; TRDD2 matches 7 bases. The CDR3 has 23 amino acids. Germline V gene lookup returns CDR1 TSWWSYY and CDR2 QGS. V lost 0 bases, J lost 0 bases, and 25 bases stayed unmatched. The CDR3 DNA reads as TGTGCTCTTGGGGAACTAAAGTCGACCTTCCTGTTCCGGGGAACAGAGTACACCGATAAACTCATCTTT. Translating gives CALGELKSTFLFRGTEYTDKLIF.

The chain joins TRDV1 to TRDJ1; D ambiguous. V was trimmed by 1 base and J by 0 bases, leaving 21 bases between them. This CDR3 is built from 19 residues. CDR1 and CDR2 from the germline V gene are TSWWSYY and QGS. The chain's CDR3 is CALGERAPEVPLDTDKLIF. CDR3 coding DNA: TGTGCTCTTGGGGAACGGGCTCCGGAGGTACCCCTTGACACCGATAAACTCATCTTT.

The chain has TRDV2 and TRDJ1; TRDD3 aligns across 7 bases. Germline assignment: CDR1 GEAIGNYY and CDR2 EKD. Trimming removed 5 bases from V and 10 bases from J; junction bases left unmatched: 6. The CDR3 loop spans 11 amino acids. The CDR3: CACALGTTLIF. CDR3 sequence (DNA): TGTGCCTGTGCACTGGGGACCACACTCATCTTT.

For this clone: Different DNA sequences within this sample yield the same CDR3. The chain uses TRDV1 and TRDJ1; TRDD3 aligns across 9 bases. CDR1 TSWWSYY and CDR2 QGS come from the germline V gene. The CDR3 has 21 amino acids. V lost 0 bases to trimming and J lost 0 bases; unmatched junction nucleotides: 17. CDR3 in DNA: TGTGCTCTTGGGGAACTCGAGGGTAACGCTATACTGGGGGACTACACCGATAAACTCATCTTT. Protein: CALGELEGNAILGDYTDKLIF.

The genes are TRDV1 and TRDJ1, with D perhaps matching TRDD2 or TRDD3 (5 bases each). V lost 0 bases, J lost 0 bases, and 29 bases lay in between. The CDR3 extends over 22 amino acids. Germline V CDR1 and CDR2: TSWWSYY, QGS. CDR3 protein: CALGELGLQKRGPEYHTDKLIF. CDR3 nucleotides: TGTGCTCTTGGGGAACTCGGCCTACAAAAGAGGGGACCGGAATACCACACCGATAAACTCATCTTT.

The J gene is TRDJ1, the V gene TRDV1, with TRDD3 identical over 7 bases. V gave up 2 bases and J gave up 2 bases; unmatched junction bases: 8. The CDR3 runs 16 residues. Germline V gene lookup returns CDR1 TSWWSYY and CDR2 QGS. In DNA, the CDR3 is TGTGCTCTTGGGGAATCTGGGGGGCCGGCTACCGATAAACTCATCTTT. Amino acids: CALGESGGPATDKLIF.

Details on this clone: This CDR3 is also generated by other DNA sequences in the sample. The rearrangement uses TRDV1 and TRDJ1; TRDD3 matches at 9 bases. With V trimmed by 2 bases and J by 1 base, 14 bases remained unmatched. Germline values: CDR1 TSWWSYY, CDR2 QGS. The CDR3 runs 19 residues. The CDR3 coding sequence is TGTGCTCTTGGGGAAATACCCCCGTACTGGGGGACCAGCACCGATAAACTCATCTTT. Amino acids: CALGEIPPYWGTSTDKLIF.

The chain employs TRDV1 and TRDJ1; tentatively, D is TRDD2 (5 bases). This CDR3 has 17 residues. Trimming stripped 3 bases from V and 1 base from J, with 18 bases between. Germline V gives CDR1 TSWWSYY, CDR2 QGS. CDR3 bases: TGTGCTCTTGGGGACCCACCCCTTCTGAGGCCCACCGATAAACTCATCTTT. Translation gives CALGDPPLLRPTDKLIF.

By sample fraction, this clone is medium-sized. Different DNA sequences within this sample yield the same CDR3. The chain employs TRDV1 and TRDJ1; 7 bases line up with TRDD3. Germline V gene data show CDR1 as TSWWSYY and CDR2 as QGS. The CDR3 contains 17 residues. V dropped 3 bases and J dropped 0; count of bases not matched to a gene: 10. In DNA, the CDR3 is TGTGCTCTTGGGGACGGGCCTGGGGGCCTCTACACCGATAAACTCATCTTT. Its translation is CALGDGPGGLYTDKLIF.

This clone was detected only a few times. The J gene is TRDJ1, the V gene TRDV1, with D hard to call. Germline assignment: CDR1 TSWWSYY and CDR2 QGS. The V end lost 0 bases, the J end lost 2 bases, and 19 bases lay between the germline ends. This CDR3 has 18 amino acids. In nucleotides, the CDR3 is TGTGCTCTTGGGGAACTCCCATACTCAGGTTATGGGACCGATAAACTCATCTTT. Translating gives CALGELPYSGYGTDKLIF.

This clone was found a few times. This chain uses TRDV1 with TRDJ1, with D perhaps TRDD3 (6 bases). The V and J ends lost 1 base and 0 bases respectively, with 15 bases between them. The germline gives CDR1 TSWWSYY, CDR2 QGS. There are 17 residues in the CDR3. CDR3 amino acids: CALGEQVGALYTDKLIF. The CDR3 region has the DNA TGTGCTCTTGGGGAACAAGTGGGGGCCTTGTACACCGATAAACTCATCTTT.